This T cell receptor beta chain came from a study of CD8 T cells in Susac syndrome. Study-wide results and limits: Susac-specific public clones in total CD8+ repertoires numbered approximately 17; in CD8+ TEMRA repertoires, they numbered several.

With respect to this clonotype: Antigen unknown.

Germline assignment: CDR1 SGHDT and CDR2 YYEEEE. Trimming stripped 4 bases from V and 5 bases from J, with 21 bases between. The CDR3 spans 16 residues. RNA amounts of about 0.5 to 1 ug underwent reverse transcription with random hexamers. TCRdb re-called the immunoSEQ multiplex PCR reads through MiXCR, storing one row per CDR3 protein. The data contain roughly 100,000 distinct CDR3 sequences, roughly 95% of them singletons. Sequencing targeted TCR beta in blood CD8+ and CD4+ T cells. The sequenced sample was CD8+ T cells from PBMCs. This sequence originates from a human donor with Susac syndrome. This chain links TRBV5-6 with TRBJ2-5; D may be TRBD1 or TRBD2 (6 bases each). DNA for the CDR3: TGTGCCAGCAGCCAACGCCCTGAGGGGGGTTTGGAGACCCAGTACTTC. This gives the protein CASSQRPEGGLETQYF.